Listed below are T cell receptor beta chains from one sample, sequenced in a study of T-cell reconstitution after alpha-beta-depleted transplantation in children. MiXCR, applied by TCRdb to the PCR reads, yields one record per CDR3 protein. The sample lists some 200,000 distinct CDR3 sequences, 6.6% occurring once. The sample in question was PBMCs, obtained before TCRalphabeta/CD19-depleted stem cell transplant. Receptors originate from a boy between 2 and 10 years old with acute lymphoblastic leukemia, due to receive a stem cell transplant. The CDR3 runs from the conserved cysteine through the conserved F or W. Fields, in order: V gene, D gene, clone size, J gene, CDR3 DNA, CDR3 protein. A D gene is named only where the DNA matches it firmly. A clone size is listed for some rows: how often the clone was seen (once, few, many), or a class if it is expanded.

>TRBV27|TRBD1|NA|TRBJ2-7
TGTGCCAGCAGCCCTGGGACAGGGAGCTTCGAGCAGTACTTC
CASSPGTGSFEQYF
>TRBV29-1|TRBD2|NA|TRBJ2-1
TGCAGCGTCGCCTTTCGAGCGGGAGGATTAGGAGATGAGCAGTTCTTC
CSVAFRAGGLGDEQFF
>TRBV29-1|TRBD1|many|TRBJ1-1
TGCAGCGTGGAGCTGCCGGGACAGGGGGCTAGAGGAGCTTTCTTT
CSVELPGQGARGAFF
>TRBV11-2|NA|NA|TRBJ2-3
TGTGCCAGCAGCGCCCGAGGGGGGCCGGAATTTAAGGATACGCAGTATTTT
CASSARGGPEFKDTQYF
>TRBV27|NA|many|TRBJ1-6
TGTGCCAGCAGTTTTCGGGGTTCACCCCTCCACTTT
CASSFRGSPLHF
>TRBV20-1|TRBD1|NA|TRBJ1-2
TGCAGTGCTGAGACAGGGTTGAGTGGCTACACCTTC
CSAETGLSGYTF
>TRBV24-1|NA|many|TRBJ2-2
TGTGCCACCAGTCAGGAGTACACCGGGGAGCTGTTTTTT
CATSQEYTGELFF
>TRBV11-1|TRBD1|few|TRBJ2-5
TGTGCCAGCAGCTCGCGGCCGGGACAGGGTCGGACGGAGGGAGAGACCCAGTACTTC
CASSSRPGQGRTEGETQYF
>TRBV4-2|NA|few|TRBJ2-7
TGTGCCAGCAGCCCCGGACTCATTAGCGAGCAGTACTTC
CASSPGLISEQYF
>TRBV7-8|NA|many|TRBJ1-4
TGTGCCAGCAGCTACAGGGATGCAACTAATGAAAAACTGTTTTTT
CASSYRDATNEKLFF
>TRBV5-1|TRBD2|NA|TRBJ2-1
TGCGCCAGCAGCAGTAGCGGGGGGGGCTCCTACAATGAGCAGTTCTTC
CASSSSGGGSYNEQFF
>TRBV12-3/TRBV12-4|NA|many|TRBJ2-1
TGTGCCAGCAGTTTAGAGGCGTCGGGGGCCTACAATGAGCAGTTCTTC
CASSLEASGAYNEQFF
>TRBV28|NA|many|TRBJ2-3
TGTGCCAGCAGTTTTAGAGGGGTCCCAGATACGCAGTATTTT
CASSFRGVPDTQYF
>TRBV4-1|TRBD1|few|TRBJ2-4
TGCGCCAGCAGCCAAGGAACAGGGGGCGGCAAAAACATTCAGTACTTC
CASSQGTGGGKNIQYF
>TRBV2|NA|NA|TRBJ1-6
TGTGCCAGCAGTGATCCGGGACACCCTGGAGATTCACCCCTCCACTTT
CASSDPGHPGDSPLHF
>TRBV30|TRBD1|NA|TRBJ2-1
TGTGCCTGGAGTATAAACAGGGGAACCTCCAATGAGCAGTTCTTC
CAWSINRGTSNEQFF
>TRBV7-3|NA|few|TRBJ2-2
TGTGCCAGCAGCCAAGTCGGGGGCGGCACCGGGGAGCTGTTTTTT
CASSQVGGGTGELFF
>TRBV27|TRBD2|NA|TRBJ2-5
TGTGCCAGCAGTGAAGGGACTAGCGGGAGACAAGAGACCCAGTACTTC
CASSEGTSGRQETQYF
>TRBV29-1|NA|many|TRBJ2-2
TGCAGCGTTGAACTCGTTGGGAGTGGGGTGGCCGGGGAGCTGTTTTTT
CSVELVGSGVAGELFF
>TRBV29-1|TRBD2|many|TRBJ2-3
TGCAGCGTTGAACTCGCGGGGGGGCTTACGCAGTATTTT
CSVELAGGLTQYF
>TRBV2|NA|few|TRBJ2-5
TGTGCCAGCAGTGAAGCGCGTGGAGGGCGAGGGACCCAGTACTTC
CASSEARGGRGTQYF
>TRBV7-8|NA|few|TRBJ1-3
TGTGCCAGCAGCCCCCGGTTACAAGGAGCTGGAAACACCATATATTTT
CASSPRLQGAGNTIYF
>TRBV6-5|TRBD1|many|TRBJ2-2
TGTGCCAGCAGTTACCGGGACAGGGACGCCGGGGAGCTGTTTTTT
CASSYRDRDAGELFF
>TRBV18|NA|many|TRBJ2-3
TGTGCCAGCCAAAGAACTAGCACAGATACGCAGTATTTT
CASQRTSTDTQYF
>TRBV10-3|NA|few|TRBJ2-5
TGTGCCATCAGTCGACTTGGGGGAGAGACCCAGTACTTC
CAISRLGGETQYF
>TRBV6-5|NA|NA|TRBJ1-1
TGTGCCAGCAGTTACGGGGGGGCAACTGAAGCTTTCTTT
CASSYGGATEAFF
>TRBV20-1|TRBD1|many|TRBJ1-6
TGCAGTGCTATAGGACAGGGGAAGGTGTTTAATTCACCCCTCCACTTT
CSAIGQGKVFNSPLHF
>TRBV4-2|TRBD1|NA|TRBJ2-1
TGTGCCAGCAGCCCGGACAGGGCTGACGAGCAGTTCTTC
CASSPDRADEQFF
>TRBV7-2|NA|few|TRBJ1-2
TGTGCCAGCAGCTGGGGACATTTGAACTATGGCTACACCTTC
CASSWGHLNYGYTF
>TRBV5-5|NA|many|TRBJ2-1
TGTGCCAGCAGCTCCGGACTCGAGACGATGTTCTTC
CASSSGLETMFF
>TRBV5-6|TRBD1|NA|TRBJ1-3
TGTGCCAGCATCCACGGGACAGGGCGGGATTTCTCTGGAAACACCATATATTTT
CASIHGTGRDFSGNTIYF
>TRBV30|NA|NA|TRBJ2-7
TGTGCCTGGGGAGAAAGCTCCTACGAGCAGTACTTC
CAWGESSYEQYF
>TRBV3-1|NA|many|TRBJ2-2
TGTGCCAGCAGCCTAGTGCCACGCGGGGAGCTGTTTTTT
CASSLVPRGELFF
>TRBV29-1|TRBD2|many|TRBJ2-5
TGCAGCTTCTCAAGGGGATCGGGAGGAGTATGGGAGACCCAGTACTTC
CSFSRGSGGVWETQYF
>TRBV24-1|NA|many|TRBJ2-5
TGTGCCACCAGTGACCCCGGGACCCCGACCCAGTACTTC
CATSDPGTPTQYF
>TRBV6-1|NA|few|TRBJ1-5
TGTGCCAGCAGTGAAGGGTCTAGCAATCAGCCCCAGCATTTT
CASSEGSSNQPQHF
>TRBV12-3/TRBV12-4|TRBD1|many|TRBJ2-1
TGTGCCAGCATCCTGGACAGGGCGGTCAATGAGCAGTTCTTC
CASILDRAVNEQFF
>TRBV29-1|TRBD1|many|TRBJ2-2
TGCAGCGTTGAGGAGTGGACAGGGGGCACCGGGGAGCTGTTTTTT
CSVEEWTGGTGELFF
>TRBV7-6|TRBD2|few|TRBJ2-1
TGTGCCAGCAGCTTAGAGGCTAGCGGGGCGACTAATGAGCAGTTCTTC
CASSLEASGATNEQFF
>TRBV11-2|TRBD2|NA|TRBJ2-5
TGTGCCAGCAGCTTAGGTCCTAGCGGGAGAGAGACCCAGTACTTC
CASSLGPSGRETQYF
>TRBV28|NA|many|TRBJ1-5
TGTGCCAGCAACAGGTATAGCAATCAGCCCCAGCATTTT
CASNRYSNQPQHF
>TRBV9|NA|NA|TRBJ2-4
TGTGCCAGCAGCGAAGAGTGGGACGGCAAAAACATTCAGTACTTC
CASSEEWDGKNIQYF
>TRBV2|NA|NA|TRBJ2-3
TGTGCCAGCAGTGAAGTGCTTACAGATACGCAGTATTTT
CASSEVLTDTQYF
>TRBV28|NA|few|TRBJ2-7
TGTGCCAGCAGTTCCCCAGCATCAGGGACCGAGGGCTACGAGCAGTACTTC
CASSSPASGTEGYEQYF
>TRBV28|TRBD1|many|TRBJ2-5
TGTGCCAGCAGCTCCCTCGGCGACAGGGGCGAAGAGACCCAGTACTTC
CASSSLGDRGEETQYF
>TRBV15|NA|NA|TRBJ1-5
TGTGCCACCAGCAGAGATTGGGGGGGCGCGGGTCAGCCCCAGCATTTT
CATSRDWGGAGQPQHF
>TRBV27|NA|NA|TRBJ2-5
TGTGCCAGCAGTGTGACAGGCCTTATGTACCAAGAGACCCAGTACTTC
CASSVTGLMYQETQYF
>TRBV4-1|TRBD2|many|TRBJ2-3
TGCGCCAGCAGCCAAGCTGGAGCGGGGGGGGGAGGTGATACGCAGTATTTT
CASSQAGAGGGGDTQYF
>TRBV20-1|NA|many|TRBJ1-4
TGCAGTGCTAGAATCTATCCCATGGGGGAAAAACTGTTTTTT
CSARIYPMGEKLFF
>TRBV12-3/TRBV12-4|NA|NA|TRBJ2-1
TGTACCTTCTGTTTAGGGTTTGCACACATCCAGAATACCTACAATGAGCAGTTCTTC
CTFCLGFAHIQNTYNEQFF
>TRBV3-1|NA|many|TRBJ2-7
TGTGCCAGCAGCCAAAGGCCGGAGGGGCAGTACGAGCAGTACTTC
CASSQRPEGQYEQYF